This T cell receptor (beta chain) came from a study of blood T cell repertoires in COVID-19. Turning to the study itself: Collection of acute and convalescent COVID-19 samples took place in the United States, Italy and Spain.

Trimming shortened V by 5 bases and J by 5 bases, and 24 bases separated the two germline ends. Germline-derived CDR1 and CDR2 are KGHSH and LQKENI. The CDR3 totals 17 residues. Authors' data handling: Amplification with reference gene primers provided the estimates of nucleated cell counts. Sequencing was performed with immunoSEQ multiplex PCR; in TCRdb, only in-frame clones are kept and a portion is missing. V and J calls and clone size are as listed in that table; D and trimming were resolved from the DNA. The sample has some 94,000 clones, roughly 72% seen once; the top ten hold 20% to 25%. The sequenced sample consisted of peripheral blood. The V and J genes are TRBV18 and TRBJ1-2, with D possibly being TRBD1 (6 bases). The receptor was isolated from a woman aged 55-75 years in a cohort sampled during active or convalescent COVID-19. The CDR3 spells CASSSRQVGWLSYGYTF. CDR3 DNA sequence: TGTGCCAGCTCATCCAGACAGGTTGGGTGGCTTTCATATGGCTACACCTTC. Drawing the rest from reference TRBV18 and TRBJ1-2, the complete variable domain is NAGVMQNPRHLVRRRGQEARLRCSPMKGHSHVYWYRQLPEEGLKFMVYLQKENIIDESGMPKERFSAEFPKEGPSILRIQQVVRGDSAAYFCASSSRQVGWLSYGYTFGSGTRLTVV.